These 30 T cell receptor beta chains share one sample of origin, sequenced in a study of CD8 T cells in Susac syndrome. RNA amounts of roughly 0.5 to 1 ug underwent reverse transcription with random hexamers. Via MiXCR, TCRdb re-called the immunoSEQ multiplex PCR reads, giving one row per CDR3 protein. The table records approximately 270,000 distinct CDR3 sequences, about 93% of them present only once. Sample: CD4+ T cells from PBMCs. The source is a human donor with multiple sclerosis.

The chain has TRBV5-1 and TRBJ2-2, with 9 bases aligning to TRBD1. V lost 3 bases, J lost 0 bases, and 3 bases stayed unmatched. This CDR3 region has 16 residues. CDR1 and CDR2 from the germline V gene are SGHRS and YFSETQ. In DNA, the CDR3 is TGCGCCAGCAGCTACAGGGGGCTGTCGAACACCGGGGAGCTGTTTTTT. Protein: CASSYRGLSNTGELFF.

This clonotype was seen once. The V and J genes are TRBV2 and TRBJ2-5; D may be TRBD1 (6 bases). The CDR3 length is 13 residues. V was trimmed by 6 bases and J by 2 bases, leaving 10 bases between them. Germline CDR1 SNHLY, CDR2 FYNNEI. The CDR3: CASRRTEQETQYF. In DNA, the CDR3 is TGTGCCAGCAGGAGGACAGAGCAAGAGACCCAGTACTTC.

Only a few counts were recorded for this clonotype. This chain joins TRBV20-1 and TRBJ2-7, with 8 bases lining up with TRBD2. V dropped 4 bases and J dropped 2; count of bases not matched to a gene: 4. CDR1 and CDR2 (germline): DFQATT, SNEGSKA (reference sequence). This CDR3 comprises 13 residues. The CDR3 DNA follows: TGCAGTGCTAAAAGCGGGGGCCCCTACGAGCAGTACTTC. This codes for CSAKSGGPYEQYF.

The chain recombines TRBV5-1 with TRBJ2-3; TRBD2 matches 14 bases. The germline CDR1 and CDR2 sequences are SGHRS and YFSETQ. Trimming at V came to 5 bases and at J to 5 bases, leaving 10 bases not matched to a gene. The CDR3 is 17 residues long. The CDR3 is CASRWGGLAGAGDTQYF. The CDR3 nucleotides read TGCGCCAGCAGATGGGGGGGACTAGCGGGAGCGGGAGATACGCAGTATTTT. The whole variable domain, remainder taken from reference TRBV5-1 and TRBJ2-3, is KAGVTQTPRYLIKTRGQQVTLSCSPISGHRSVSWYQQTPGQGLQFLFEYFSETQRNKGNFPGRFSGRQFSNSRSEMNVSTLELGDSALYLCASRWGGLAGAGDTQYFGPGTRLTVL.

This rearrangement joins TRBV30 to TRBJ1-2; D is possibly TRBD1 (6 bases). CDR1 is GTSNPN, CDR2 SVGIG, per germline (reference sequence). This CDR3 has 16 amino acids. Trimming took off 0 bases at V and 5 bases at J, with 19 bases between the two ends. The CDR3 loop is CAWSVFRWGARYGYTF. The CDR3 region has the DNA TGTGCCTGGAGTGTATTTCGCTGGGGGGCCCGGTATGGCTACACCTTC.

The chain links TRBV27 to TRBJ2-7; 7 nucleotides match TRBD1. V trimming: 6 bases; J trimming: 7 bases; junction bases outside the gene matches: 12. The germline V gene encodes CDR1 MNHEY and CDR2 SMNVEV (reference sequence). The CDR3 extends over 14 amino acids. CDR3 DNA: TGTGCCAGCAGACCGGGACAGAGTTCGGGGGAGCAGTACTTC. Residues: CASRPGQSSGEQYF.

V is TRBV5-6 and J is TRBJ2-3; D is undetermined. Germline CDR1 SGHDT, CDR2 YYEEEE. Trimming stripped 0 bases from V and 2 bases from J, with 16 bases between. The CDR3 is made up of 17 amino acids. The CDR3 here is CASSLDRGRSATDTQYF. CDR3 nucleotides: TGTGCCAGCAGCTTGGATCGTGGCAGGTCCGCCACAGATACGCAGTATTTT.

This chain links TRBV4-1 with TRBJ1-2; D unclear. The CDR3 runs 19 residues. Trimming took 3 bases from V and 4 from J, leaving 27 bases between them. CDR1 is MGHRA and CDR2 is YSYEKL in the germline V gene. Here the CDR3 reads CASSQSLSGEISRRYGYTF. The CDR3 DNA is TGCGCCAGCAGCCAGTCTTTATCCGGAGAGATCTCACGGCGCTATGGCTACACCTTC.

This clonotype has only one observation. The chain uses TRBV6-1 and TRBJ2-5; 7 bases fit TRBD1. Germline assignment: CDR1 MNHNS and CDR2 SASEGT. V gave up 6 bases and J gave up 4 bases; unmatched junction bases: 11. The CDR3 length is 15 residues. This CDR3 reads CASRTQGSVRETQYF. The CDR3 nucleotides are TGTGCCAGCAGAACACAGGGGTCGGTACGAGAGACCCAGTACTTC.

The CDR3 coding sequence is TGCAGTGCTGCCACGGGGGGCCCCTACAATGAGCAGTTCTTC. This gives the protein CSAATGGPYNEQFF. The rearrangement links TRBV20-1 to TRBJ2-1; perhaps TRBD2 as D (7 bases). The CDR3 sequence is 14 residues long. Trimming cost V 5 bases and J 2 bases, with 13 bases left between them. Germline V gene lookup returns CDR1 DFQATT and CDR2 SNEGSKA (reference sequence).

This clonotype was seen a single time. An end of the junction does not agree with germline; a read error may underlie this. V and J are TRBV5-1 and TRBJ2-2; no definite D call. The CDR3 is 14 amino acids. Germline V gene lookup returns CDR1 SGHRS and CDR2 YFSETQ. CDR3 coding DNA: TGCGCCAGCAGTTTGGCGATAGAAGCCGGGGAGCTGTTTTTT. The encoded protein is CASSLAIEAGELFF.

This rearrangement joins TRBV9 to TRBJ1-3; no clear D. The germline V gene encodes CDR1 SGDLS and CDR2 YYNGEE. CDR3 size: 16 residues. Between the trimmed V and J ends, which lost 0 bases and 2 bases, there was a span of 12 bases. Here the CDR3 DNA reads TGTGCCAGCAGCGTAGATCCGGGTAGGGCTGGAAACACCATATATTTT. Translating it yields CASSVDPGRAGNTIYF.

This rearrangement joins TRBV5-1 to TRBJ1-1; the match to TRBD1 covers 7 bases. The junction had 7 bases not matched to a gene; V was cut back by 0 bases and J by 11 bases. Per germline, CDR1 SGHRS and CDR2 YFSETQ. The CDR3 has 13 residues. The CDR3 here is CASSLVEGAWAFF. CDR3 DNA: TGCGCCAGCAGCTTGGTGGAGGGGGCATGGGCTTTCTTT.

This chain links TRBV9 with TRBJ2-2; 7 bases agree with TRBD1. The CDR3 extends over 16 amino acids. CDR1 and CDR2 from the germline V gene are SGDLS and YYNGEE. Trimming at V came to 2 bases and at J to 1 base, leaving 5 bases not matched to a gene. The CDR3 loop is CASSVRGQWNTGELFF. The DNA of the CDR3 is TGTGCCAGCAGCGTCCGGGGACAGTGGAACACCGGGGAGCTGTTTTTT.

The chain combines TRBV4-1 with TRBJ1-6; 8 bases map to TRBD1. There are 17 residues in the CDR3. V was pared by 0 bases and J by 0 bases, with 1 base of the junction left unmatched. CDR1 MGHRA and CDR2 YSYEKL come from the germline V gene. CDR3 residues: CASSQDQGASYNSPLHF. CDR3 nucleotide sequence: TGCGCCAGCAGCCAAGATCAGGGGGCCTCCTATAATTCACCCCTCCACTTT.

This clonotype was found once. The genes are TRBV20-1 and TRBJ2-7; 10 nucleotides match TRBD1. The trim removed 6 bases at V and 7 bases at J, leaving 9 bases unmatched. Germline V CDR1 and CDR2: DFQATT, SNEGSKA (reference sequence). CDR3 length: 13 residues. The CDR3 sequence is CSAPGQGRGEQYF. CDR3 DNA: TGCAGTGCCCCGGGACAGGGGAGAGGAGAGCAGTACTTC.

The chain has TRBV7-3 and TRBJ2-1; 7 bases agree with TRBD2. CDR3 length: 14 amino acids. J lost 10 bases, V lost 5 bases, and 11 bases had no gene match. From germline, CDR1 is SGHTA and CDR2 FQGTGA. CDR3 in DNA: TGTGCCAGCAGCCCCCGGGCGGGAGTTGGAGAGCAGTTCTTC. Protein product: CASSPRAGVGEQFF. Full variable domain (missing parts from reference TRBV7-3 and TRBJ2-1): GAGVSQTPSNKVTEKGKYVELRCDPISGHTALYWYRQSLGQGPEFLIYFQGTGAADDSGLPNDRFFAVRPEGSVSTLKIQRTERGDSAVYLCASSPRAGVGEQFFGPGTRLTVL.

The chain combines TRBV6-1 with TRBJ1-5, with 7 bases fitting TRBD1. The CDR3 loop spans 15 amino acids. Germline values: CDR1 MNHNS, CDR2 SASEGT. The trim removed 2 bases at V and 5 bases at J, leaving 6 bases unmatched. This CDR3 reads CASSEYRGHDQPQHF. The DNA of the CDR3 is TGTGCCAGCAGTGAATACAGGGGACACGATCAGCCCCAGCATTTT.

The J gene is TRBJ2-5, the V gene TRBV27; 10 bases are shared with TRBD2. V was clipped by 7 bases and J by 0 bases; unmatched bases: 8. CDR1 is MNHEY and CDR2 is SMNVEV in the germline V gene (reference sequence). There are 16 residues in the CDR3. CDR3 protein: CASTRRTSGYQETQYF. In DNA form, the CDR3 reads TGTGCCAGCACCCGAAGGACTAGCGGTTACCAAGAGACCCAGTACTTC.

V is TRBV5-4 and J is TRBJ2-5; D gene unclear. V gave up 0 bases and J gave up 0 bases, with 6 bases separating them. The germline V gene encodes CDR1 SGHNT and CDR2 YYREEE (reference sequence). CDR3 length: 14 amino acids. The CDR3: CASSLVSYQETQYF. The CDR3, as DNA: TGTGCCAGCAGCTTGGTGTCTTACCAAGAGACCCAGTACTTC. The full variable domain, completed using reference TRBV5-4 and TRBJ2-5, is ETGVTQSPTHLIKTRGQQVTLRCSSQSGHNTVSWYQQALGQGPQFIFQYYREEENGRGNFPPRFSGLQFPNYSSELNVNALELDDSALYLCASSLVSYQETQYFGPGTRLLVL.

This rearrangement joins TRBV2 to TRBJ1-1; D is unresolved. The CDR3 contains 14 residues. In germline, CDR1 is SNHLY, CDR2 FYNNEI. The V end was cut by 0 bases, the J end by 7 bases, with 12 bases between. CDR3 DNA: TGTGCCAGCAGTGAAGCGCTTATGCGGGGTGAAGCTTTCTTT. This gives the protein CASSEALMRGEAFF. The full variable domain, its missing parts supplied by reference TRBV2 and TRBJ1-1, is EPEVTQTPSHQVTQMGQEVILRCVPISNHLYFYWYRQILGQKVEFLVSFYNNEISEKSEIFDDQFSVERPDGSNFTLKIRSTKLEDSAMYFCASSEALMRGEAFFGQGTRLTVV.

In DNA, the CDR3 is TGCGCCAGCAGCCAAGATGCGGCGGGAGGGCTATTGAATGAGCAGTTCTTC. It encodes CASSQDAAGGLLNEQFF. The gene calls are TRBV4-1 and TRBJ2-1; 9 bases line up with TRBD2. V was clipped by 0 bases and J by 7 bases; unmatched bases: 10. Germline CDR1 and CDR2: MGHRA and YSYEKL. CDR3 length: 17 residues.

This rearrangement joins TRBV2 to TRBJ2-2, with 7 bases identical to TRBD1. Germline V lookup: CDR1 SNHLY, CDR2 FYNNEI. The CDR3 consists of 15 residues. V dropped 3 bases and J dropped 0; count of bases not matched to a gene: 1. The CDR3 nucleotides read TGTGCCAGCAGTGAGGGGACAGCGAACACCGGGGAGCTGTTTTTT. Its translation: CASSEGTANTGELFF.

V is TRBV12-5 and J is TRBJ2-1, with a weak D call TRBD1 (6 bases). Trimming pared 6 bases from V and 3 bases from J, leaving 18 bases between. CDR3 length: 16 residues. Germline V gene data show CDR1 as LGHNT and CDR2 as FRNRAP. The CDR3 spells CASGPDSLGLYNEQFF. Here the CDR3 DNA reads TGTGCTAGTGGCCCGGACAGCCTCGGGCTCTACAATGAGCAGTTCTTC.

The chain couples TRBV2 to TRBJ1-5, with TRBD1 as a possible D gene (5 bases). Trimming left V 8 bases short and J 3 bases short, with 8 bases between. This CDR3 comprises 12 residues. CDR1 is SNHLY, CDR2 FYNNEI, per germline. CDR3 in DNA: TGTGCCAGCGGACACTTCAATCAGCCCCAGCATTTT. Its translation: CASGHFNQPQHF.

The gene calls are TRBV29-1 and TRBJ1-1, with unresolved D. V shed 0 bases and J shed 1 base, with 9 bases lying between them. CDR1 is SQVTM and CDR2 is ANQGSEA in the germline V gene. This CDR3 is 14 amino acids long. CDR3 DNA: TGCAGCGTTGAAGATCCGTTAGGGAACACTGAAGCTTTCTTT. It specifies CSVEDPLGNTEAFF.

In nucleotides, the CDR3 is TGTGCCAGCAGTCTCATTGATTCACCCCTCCACTTT. It codes for CASSLIDSPLHF. The chain combines TRBV7-9 with TRBJ1-6; no definite D call. Per germline, CDR1 SEHNR and CDR2 FQNEAQ (reference sequence). The V end lost 6 bases, the J end lost 8 bases, and 8 bases lay between the germline ends. CDR3 length: 12 residues.

The rearrangement joins TRBV7-9 to TRBJ2-5; no firm D call. V was clipped by 2 bases and J by 5 bases, with 6 bases between them. CDR3 length equals 12 residues. Per germline, CDR1 SEHNR and CDR2 FQNEAQ (reference sequence). DNA of the CDR3: TGTGCCAGCAGCTTACCCCATGAGACCCAGTACTTC. Amino acid sequence: CASSLPHETQYF.

About this clonotype itself: One end of the junction varies from germline; a read error may be responsible. This chain connects TRBV20-1 to TRBJ1-1; D is undetermined. Per the germline V gene, CDR1 is DFQATT and CDR2 is SNEGSKA (reference sequence). CDR3 length: 12 amino acids. In nucleotides, the CDR3 is TGCAGTGCTAGAGACGTATGGAGGCAGATACTCTTT. Translating gives CSARDVWRQILF.

The chain employs TRBV10-2 and TRBJ1-1; D is undetermined. This CDR3 comprises 12 residues. Trimming left V 4 bases short and J 2 bases short, with 5 bases between. Germline V gives CDR1 WSHSY, CDR2 SAAADI. The CDR3 region is CASSAKNTEAFF. The CDR3 DNA is TGCGCCAGCAGTGCAAAAAACACTGAAGCTTTCTTT.